This record covers a single T cell receptor (beta chain). What it binds is not known. One junction end does not reproduce the germline sequence, and a read error may be involved. The data originate from a study of T cells in Graves' hyperthyroidism and ophthalmopathy. Whole-study findings and limits: A model built on 13 V-J features separated ophthalmopathy from stable hyperthyroidism.

RNA transcripts yielded amplified TCR beta CDR3 regions. A first-round RT-PCR of the TCR CDR3 used the HTBI primer set. TCRdb independently ran MiXCR on the multiplex PCR reads; one entry per CDR3 protein. Of under 65,000 distinct CDR3 sequences in the sample, approximately 50% were seen once. Sequencing was performed on blood. The sequence was collected from a woman in her fifties or sixties with Graves' ophthalmopathy.

This CDR3 reads CANSPWTRGNEQYF. CDR3 in DNA: TGTGCCAACAGCCCCTGGACAAGGGGGAACGAGCAGTACTTC. V and J are TRBV11-2 and TRBJ2-7; perhaps TRBD1 as D (6 bases). Looked up from germline, CDR1 is SGHAT and CDR2 is FQNNGV. This CDR3 spans 14 amino acids.